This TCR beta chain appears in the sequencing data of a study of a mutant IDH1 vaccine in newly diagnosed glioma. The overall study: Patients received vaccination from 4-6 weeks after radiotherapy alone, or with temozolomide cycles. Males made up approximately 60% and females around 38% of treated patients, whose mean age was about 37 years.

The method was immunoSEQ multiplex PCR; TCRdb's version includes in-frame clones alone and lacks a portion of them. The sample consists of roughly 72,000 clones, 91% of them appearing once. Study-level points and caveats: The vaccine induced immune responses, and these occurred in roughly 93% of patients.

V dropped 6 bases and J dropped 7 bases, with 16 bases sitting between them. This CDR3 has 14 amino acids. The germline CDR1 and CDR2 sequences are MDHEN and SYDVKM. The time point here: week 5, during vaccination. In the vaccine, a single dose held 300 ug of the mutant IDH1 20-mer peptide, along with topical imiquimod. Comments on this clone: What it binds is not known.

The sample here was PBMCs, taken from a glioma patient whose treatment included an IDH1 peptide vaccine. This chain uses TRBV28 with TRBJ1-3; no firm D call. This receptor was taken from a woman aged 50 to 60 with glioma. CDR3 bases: TGTGCCAGCAGCTATCCGGCAGGAAAGAACACCATATATTTT. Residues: CASSYPAGKNTIYF.